The 30 T cell receptor beta chains listed next were all sequenced from one sample in a study of T cells in Graves' hyperthyroidism and ophthalmopathy (dated by TCRdb to between 2018 and 2021). The library was prepared using multiplex PCR. Sequencer: Illumina HiSeq 2000. Amplification of TCR beta CDR3 regions was carried out from RNA transcripts. A first-round RT-PCR of the TCR CDR3 used the HTBI primer set with the Qiagen OneStep RT-PCR kit. TCRdb reprocessed the public reads (quality trimming at Q25 with fastp, clone calling with MiXCR) and kept in-frame beta chains. Each CDR3 protein appears once, grouped with its most common genes and DNA. The sample data list a few hundred thousand distinct CDR3 sequences, and roughly a fifth of these were observed just once. Together, the top ten hold 50% of the sample. The sequencing sample was made of blood. The receptors were sampled from a woman in her forties or fifties with Graves' hyperthyroidism.

About this clonotype: A read error may be the cause here, since a much bigger clone is one base away. J is TRBJ2-5 and V is TRBV5-6; 8 nucleotides match TRBD2. Germline values: CDR1 SGHDT, CDR2 YYEEEE. This CDR3 contains 15 residues. V lost 1 base to trimming and J lost 4 bases; unmatched junction nucleotides: 6. The CDR3, as DNA: TGTGCCAGCAGCTTGTTTGCGGGGGGTCGAGAGACCCAGTACTTC. It encodes CASSLFAGGRETQYF.

This clonotype was picked up a small number of times. The rearrangement uses TRBV12-3 or TRBV12-4 and TRBJ2-7; D not certain. The CDR3 sequence is 13 residues long. The germline V and J ends were trimmed by 5 bases and 7 bases, with 15 bases remaining between them. The CDR3 DNA sequence: TGTGCCAGCAGTATAAGCCGGGCACAAGAGCAGTACTTC. Its protein is CASSISRAQEQYF.

Notes on this clonotype: A much more abundant neighbour one base away suggests this may be a read error. The V call is TRBV18, the J call TRBJ2-7; 7 bases line up with TRBD2. Germline CDR1 reads KGHSH; CDR2 reads LQKENI. The V gene end was trimmed by 6 bases and the J gene end by 0 bases; junction bases not matched to a gene: 8. CDR3 length equals 15 residues. This chain's CDR3 is CASSGSGGYSYEQYF. For the CDR3, the DNA is TGTGCCAGCTCCGGCTCGGGGGGATACTCCTACGAGCAGTACTTC.

This clonotype was seen a handful of times. V and J are TRBV19 and TRBJ2-2; D is unclear. The CDR3 spans 13 residues. V was clipped by 5 bases and J by 7 bases, with 11 bases between them. In germline, CDR1 is LNHDA, CDR2 SQIVND (reference sequence). The DNA of the CDR3 is TGTGCCAGTAGTGTCGACCCTTACGGGGAGCTGTTTTTT. Translating gives CASSVDPYGELFF.

This rearrangement joins TRBV5-6 to TRBJ1-2, with no clear D. Trimming took off 5 bases at V and 0 bases at J, with 5 bases between the two ends. Per germline, CDR1 SGHDT and CDR2 YYEEEE. The CDR3 loop spans 12 amino acids. The CDR3 DNA sequence: TGTGCCAGCAGAGGCTCTAACTATGGCTACACCTTC. Its translation: CASRGSNYGYTF.

The rearrangement uses TRBV6-6 and TRBJ1-6; TRBD1 is a possible D gene (5 bases). The CDR3 is made up of 16 amino acids. Germline V CDR1 and CDR2: MNHNY, SVGAGI (reference sequence). The V end was cut by 0 bases, the J end by 6 bases, with 12 bases between. The DNA of the CDR3 is TGTGCCAGCAGTTACTCTTTCCAGGGAGGTAATTCACCCCTCCACTTT. The encoded protein is CASSYSFQGGNSPLHF.

This clonotype was seen repeatedly, ten times or more. The DNA for the CDR3 is TGTGCCAGCAGTTTCGGCAGGGCGGCAGATACGCAGTATTTT. Its translation: CASSFGRAADTQYF. This chain uses TRBV27 with TRBJ2-3, with TRBD1 as a possible D gene (5 bases). The CDR3 consists of 14 residues. Germline lookup yields CDR1 MNHEY and CDR2 SMNVEV (reference sequence). With 3 bases removed from V and 4 bases from J, the gap between germline ends came to 11 bases.

This rearrangement joins TRBV6-2 or TRBV6-3 to TRBJ1-2, with TRBD1 as a possible D gene (5 bases). Germline CDR1 reads MNHEY; CDR2 reads SVGEGT. The CDR3 is 13 residues long. V shed 6 bases and J shed 7 bases, with 15 bases lying between them. The CDR3 nucleotides read TGTGCCAGCAGCTTCGACAGTGGAGGTGGCTACACCTTC. It specifies CASSFDSGGGYTF.

This clonotype was seen a few times. The chain's CDR3 is CASSITAASYEQYF. In DNA, the CDR3 is TGTGCCAGTAGTATAACAGCCGCGTCCTACGAGCAGTACTTC. The chain links TRBV19 to TRBJ2-7, with D unclear. V shed 2 bases and J shed 1 base, with 9 bases lying between them. CDR1 LNHDA and CDR2 SQIVND come from the germline V gene (reference sequence). This CDR3 is built from 14 residues.

V usage is TRBV12-5 and J usage is TRBJ2-7, with a possible D match to TRBD2 (5 bases). The CDR3 has 12 amino acids. Germline loops: CDR1 LGHNT, CDR2 FRNRAP. Trimming removed 5 bases from V and 4 bases from J, with 9 bases in between. In DNA, the CDR3 is TGTGCTAGTGGTCTTAGCGAATACGAGCAGTACTTC. Amino acid sequence: CASGLSEYEQYF.

The chain joins TRBV6-2 or TRBV6-3 to TRBJ2-2; 13 bases fit TRBD2. The CDR3 consists of 17 residues. Per germline, CDR1 MNHEY and CDR2 SVGEGT. J lost 3 bases, V lost 6 bases, and 7 bases had no gene match. The CDR3 loop reads CASSLWTSGGYTGELFF. The DNA for the CDR3 is TGTGCCAGCAGCCTTTGGACTAGCGGGGGTTACACCGGGGAGCTGTTTTTT.

This clonotype has ten or more counts. The gene calls are TRBV3-1 and TRBJ2-3; D remains ambiguous. Germline V gene data show CDR1 as LGHDT and CDR2 as YNNKEL (reference sequence). V was pared by 2 bases and J by 5 bases, with 5 bases between. The length of the CDR3 is 12 residues. The CDR3 is CASSQIGDTQYF. CDR3 coding DNA: TGTGCCAGCAGCCAAATAGGAGATACGCAGTATTTT.

This clonotype was detected ten times or more. The chain joins TRBV7-3 to TRBJ2-3; 8 bases agree with TRBD1. The CDR3 has 15 amino acids. The germline CDR1 and CDR2 sequences are SGHTA and FQGTGA. V trimming: 1 base; J trimming: 5 bases; junction bases outside the gene matches: 5. The DNA of the CDR3 is TGTGCCAGCAGCTTAAGAGGACAGGGTCAAGATACGCAGTATTTT. It is translated as CASSLRGQGQDTQYF.

This clonotype came up a few times. This chain uses TRBV20-1 with TRBJ2-6; D uncertain. This CDR3 region has 13 residues. V was shortened by 3 bases and J by 2 bases, with 5 bases between the two germline ends. The germline gives CDR1 DFQATT, CDR2 SNEGSKA (reference sequence). The chain's CDR3 is CSARNPGANVLTF. The DNA for the CDR3 is TGCAGTGCTAGGAATCCTGGGGCCAACGTCCTGACTTTC.

Ten or more counts support this clonotype. V usage is TRBV27 and J usage is TRBJ1-1; D possibly corresponds to TRBD1 (5 bases). The CDR3 extends over 14 amino acids. Germline V lookup: CDR1 MNHEY, CDR2 SMNVEV (reference sequence). Trimming removed 3 bases at V and 8 bases at J, with 16 bases between. This chain's CDR3 is CASSFWGSEGEAFF. As DNA, the CDR3 is TGTGCCAGCAGTTTCTGGGGCAGTGAGGGAGAAGCTTTCTTT.

This clonotype was picked up many times. This chain links TRBV28 with TRBJ2-7, with D maybe TRBD2 (6 bases). Germline lookup yields CDR1 MDHEN and CDR2 SYDVKM. The CDR3 totals 12 residues. V lost 11 bases and J 3 bases, leaving 14 bases between the germline ends. CDR3 amino acids: CAGGTSYYEQYF. The DNA of the CDR3 is TGTGCCGGAGGGACTTCCTACTACGAGCAGTACTTC.

This clonotype appeared a few times. The chain carries TRBV7-3 and TRBJ2-2; 15 bases line up with TRBD2. Germline-derived CDR1 and CDR2 are SGHTA and FQGTGA. V lost 5 bases, J lost 5 bases, and 9 bases stayed unmatched. The CDR3 runs 18 residues. The CDR3 DNA is TGTGCCAGCAGCCCGAGGGGACTAGCGGGAGGTAGAACCGGGGAGCTGTTTTTT. It codes for CASSPRGLAGGRTGELFF.

Worth noting for this clonotype: This sequence may be a read error, since a much larger clone differs from it by one base. The V gene is TRBV28, the J gene TRBJ2-7, with a possible D match to TRBD1 (5 bases). Germline V CDR1 and CDR2: MDHEN, SYDVKM. The CDR3 contains 14 residues. The CDR3 protein is CAISLSRAAAEQYF. As DNA, the CDR3 is TGTGCCATCAGTTTATCCAGGGCGGCTGCCGAGCAGTACTTC. Supplemented by reference TRBV28 and TRBJ2-7, the full variable domain reads DVKVTQSSRYLVKRTGEKVFLECVQDMDHENMFWYRQDPGLGLRLIYFSYDVKMKEKGDIPEGYSVSREKKERFSLILESASTNQTSMYLCAISLSRAAAEQYFGPGTRLTVT.

Ten or more counts support this clonotype. The J gene is TRBJ2-7, the V gene TRBV20-1, with 12 bases identical to TRBD2. Germline CDR1 reads DFQATT; CDR2 reads SNEGSKA (reference sequence). This CDR3 is 16 amino acids long. The junction had 8 bases not matched to a gene; V was cut back by 5 bases and J by 0 bases. CDR3 sequence (DNA): TGCAGTGCTGGCTCCCTAGCGGGGGGGAGCTCCTACGAGCAGTACTTC. Translating gives CSAGSLAGGSSYEQYF.

This clonotype was detected many times. The chain has TRBV7-9 and TRBJ1-1, with 7 bases matching TRBD1. Germline CDR1 is SEHNR and CDR2 is FQNEAQ (reference sequence). With V trimmed by 2 bases and J by 6 bases, 6 bases remained unmatched. This CDR3 contains 14 residues. CDR3 region: CASSLPRQGPEAFF. The CDR3 region has the DNA TGTGCCAGCAGCTTACCGAGACAGGGCCCTGAAGCTTTCTTT.

In this sample, this clonotype turned up many times. This chain uses TRBV10-3 with TRBJ1-1; 8 bases map to TRBD1. There are 14 residues in the CDR3. The V gene's germline CDR1 is ENHRY and CDR2 SYGVKD. V was pared by 6 bases and J by 0 bases, with 3 bases of the junction left unmatched. The CDR3 sequence is CAISTGGLNTEAFF. CDR3 sequence (DNA): TGTGCCATCAGCACAGGGGGATTGAACACTGAAGCTTTCTTT.

The sample holds many counts of this clonotype. The DNA of the CDR3 is TGTGCCAGCAGTTTGCAAGGCGCCCCTAACTATGGCTACACCTTC. Its protein is CASSLQGAPNYGYTF. The chain couples TRBV28 to TRBJ1-2; D not certain. The CDR3 length is 15 residues. V was shortened by 3 bases and J by 0 bases, with 11 bases between the two germline ends. Germline CDR1 and CDR2: MDHEN and SYDVKM.

The chain has TRBV20-1 and TRBJ1-1; D is uncertain. This CDR3 spans 15 amino acids. Per germline, CDR1 DFQATT and CDR2 SNEGSKA (reference sequence). Between the trimmed V and J ends, which lost 0 bases and 11 bases, there was a span of 22 bases. The CDR3 is CSARDQKEPTLDAFF. CDR3 coding DNA: TGCAGTGCTAGAGATCAAAAGGAACCTACTCTTGACGCTTTCTTT.

The genes are TRBV6-5 and TRBJ1-6, with unresolved D. This CDR3 contains 13 residues. Trimming removed 0 bases from V and 8 bases from J, with 5 bases in between. The germline gives CDR1 MNHEY, CDR2 SVGAGI. The CDR3: CASSYSSDSPLHF. Written as DNA, the CDR3 is TGTGCCAGCAGTTACTCATCGGATTCACCCCTCCACTTT.

V and J are TRBV5-8 and TRBJ1-2, with D uncertain. Germline V gene data show CDR1 as SGHTS and CDR2 as YDEGEE. The V and J ends lost 1 base and 8 bases respectively, with 6 bases between them. This CDR3 contains 11 residues. CDR3 amino acids: CASSLLLGYTF. The CDR3, as DNA: TGTGCCAGCAGCTTGTTATTGGGCTACACCTTC.

This rearrangement joins TRBV6-5 to TRBJ2-7; D possibly uses TRBD1 or TRBD2 (5 bases each). The CDR3 covers 13 residues. Germline V lookup: CDR1 MNHEY, CDR2 SVGAGI. V lost 2 bases to trimming and J lost 2 bases, with 7 bases between them. The CDR3 reads CASSYRGAYEQYF. CDR3 nucleotide sequence: TGTGCCAGCAGTTACAGGGGAGCCTACGAGCAGTACTTC.

The rearrangement links TRBV3-1 to TRBJ1-6; D is undetermined. This CDR3 contains 17 residues. CDR1 is LGHDT and CDR2 is YNNKEL in the germline V gene (reference sequence). The germline V and J ends were trimmed by 0 bases and 8 bases, with 17 bases remaining between them. CDR3 protein: CASSQEWSGFLDSPLHF. The CDR3 DNA reads TGTGCCAGCAGCCAAGAATGGTCGGGCTTTCTGGATTCACCCCTCCACTTT.

On this clonotype: A read error is likely, as this CDR3 ends without the conserved phenylalanine or tryptophan. This rearrangement joins TRBV2 to TRBJ2-7; TRBD1 matches at 8 bases. Trimming cost V 8 bases and J 0 bases; bases outside gene matches: 6. This CDR3 has 14 amino acids. CDR1 SNHLY and CDR2 FYNNEI come from the germline V gene. CDR3 DNA sequence: TGTGCCAGCGGTAGACAGGGGCACTCCTACGAGCAGTACCTC. Translation: CASGRQGHSYEQYL.

This clonotype was observed at least ten times. The rearrangement uses TRBV5-6 and TRBJ2-1; 7 nucleotides match TRBD1. Trimming took 4 bases from V and 4 from J; bases not matched to a gene: 2. CDR1 is SGHDT and CDR2 is YYEEEE in the germline V gene. The CDR3 is 13 amino acids. In nucleotides, the CDR3 is TGTGCCAGCAGCGGGGACAGTTACAATGAGCAGTTCTTC. This translates into CASSGDSYNEQFF.

Regarding this clonotype: The CDR3 carries no conserved terminal phenylalanine or tryptophan, so it likely arises from a read error. The genes are TRBV15 and TRBJ1-2, with no clear D. Germline CDR1 reads LNHNV; CDR2 reads YYDKDF (reference sequence). Trimming pared 1 base from V and 9 bases from J, leaving 6 bases between. The CDR3 length is 11 residues. CDR3 sequence: CATSRGSSYTL. In DNA form, the CDR3 reads TGTGCCACCAGCAGAGGGTCGAGCTACACCCTC.